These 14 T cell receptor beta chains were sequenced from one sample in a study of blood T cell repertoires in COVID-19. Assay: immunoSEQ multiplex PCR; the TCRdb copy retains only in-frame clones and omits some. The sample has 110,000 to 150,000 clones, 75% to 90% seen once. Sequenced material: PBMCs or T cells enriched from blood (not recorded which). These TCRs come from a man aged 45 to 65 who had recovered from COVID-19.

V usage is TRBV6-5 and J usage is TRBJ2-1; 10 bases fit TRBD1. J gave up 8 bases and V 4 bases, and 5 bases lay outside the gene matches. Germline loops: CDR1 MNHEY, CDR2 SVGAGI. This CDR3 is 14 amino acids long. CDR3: CASSWDRGYDEQFF. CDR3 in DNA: TGTGCCAGCAGTTGGGACAGGGGATACGATGAGCAGTTCTTC.

The CDR3 DNA reads as TGTGCCTGGGGAACAGGGGAGGTAATCAATCAGCCCCAGCATTTT. Its translation: CAWGTGEVINQPQHF. This sequence joins TRBV30 and TRBJ1-5; TRBD1 matches at 7 bases. V lost 5 bases to trimming and J lost 3 bases; unmatched junction nucleotides: 10. CDR1 is GTSNPN and CDR2 is SVGIG in the germline V gene (reference sequence). CDR3 length: 15 amino acids.

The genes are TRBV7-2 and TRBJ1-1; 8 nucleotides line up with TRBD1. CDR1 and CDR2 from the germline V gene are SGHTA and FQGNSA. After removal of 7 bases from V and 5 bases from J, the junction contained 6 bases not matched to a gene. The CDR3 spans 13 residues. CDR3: CASTLRQGTEAFF. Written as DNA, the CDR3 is TGTGCCAGCACCTTGCGACAGGGGACTGAAGCTTTCTTT.

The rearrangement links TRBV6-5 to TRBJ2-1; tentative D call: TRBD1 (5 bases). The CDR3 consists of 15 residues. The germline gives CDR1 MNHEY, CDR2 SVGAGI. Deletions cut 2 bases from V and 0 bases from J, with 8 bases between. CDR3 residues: CASSYGASSYNEQFF. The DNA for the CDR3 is TGTGCCAGCAGTTACGGGGCAAGCTCCTACAATGAGCAGTTCTTC.

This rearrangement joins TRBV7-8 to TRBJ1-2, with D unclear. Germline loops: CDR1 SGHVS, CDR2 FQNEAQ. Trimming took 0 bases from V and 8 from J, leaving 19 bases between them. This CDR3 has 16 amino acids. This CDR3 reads CASSLAIDSRRIGYTF. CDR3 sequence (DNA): TGTGCCAGCAGCTTAGCTATCGATAGCCGGCGGATCGGCTACACCTTC.

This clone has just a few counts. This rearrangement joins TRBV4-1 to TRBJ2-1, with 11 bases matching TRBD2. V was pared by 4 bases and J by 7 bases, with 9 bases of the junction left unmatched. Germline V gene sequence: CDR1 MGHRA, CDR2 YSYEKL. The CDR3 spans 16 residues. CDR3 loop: CASSRGTSGSLNEQFF. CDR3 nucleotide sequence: TGCGCCAGCAGCCGAGGAACTAGCGGGAGTCTTAATGAGCAGTTCTTC.

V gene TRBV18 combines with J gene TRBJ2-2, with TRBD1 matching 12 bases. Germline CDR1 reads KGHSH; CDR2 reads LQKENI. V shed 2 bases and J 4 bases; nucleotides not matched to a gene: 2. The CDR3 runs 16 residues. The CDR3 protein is CASSPSGQGATGELFF. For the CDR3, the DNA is TGTGCCAGCTCACCATCGGGACAGGGGGCCACCGGGGAGCTGTTTTTT.

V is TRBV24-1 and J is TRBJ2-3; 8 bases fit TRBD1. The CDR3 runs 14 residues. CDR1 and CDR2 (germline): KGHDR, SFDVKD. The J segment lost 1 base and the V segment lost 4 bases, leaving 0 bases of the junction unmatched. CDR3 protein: CATSETGGTDTQYF. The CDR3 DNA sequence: TGTGCCACCAGTGAGACAGGGGGCACAGATACGCAGTATTTT.

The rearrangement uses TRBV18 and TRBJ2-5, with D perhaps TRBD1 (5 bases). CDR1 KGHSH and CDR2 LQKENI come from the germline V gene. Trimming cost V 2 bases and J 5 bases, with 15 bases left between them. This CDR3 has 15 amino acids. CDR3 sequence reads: CASSPNPGSWETQYF. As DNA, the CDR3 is TGTGCCAGCTCACCAAACCCAGGGTCATGGGAGACCCAGTACTTC.

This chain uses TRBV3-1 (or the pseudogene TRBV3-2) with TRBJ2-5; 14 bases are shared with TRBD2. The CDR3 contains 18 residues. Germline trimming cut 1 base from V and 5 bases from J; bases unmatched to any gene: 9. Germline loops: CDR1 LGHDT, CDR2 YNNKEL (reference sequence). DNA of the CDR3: TGTGCCAGCAGCCAAGGTGAACCGGGACTAGCGGGGGTCGAGACCCAGTACTTC. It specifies CASSQGEPGLAGVETQYF.

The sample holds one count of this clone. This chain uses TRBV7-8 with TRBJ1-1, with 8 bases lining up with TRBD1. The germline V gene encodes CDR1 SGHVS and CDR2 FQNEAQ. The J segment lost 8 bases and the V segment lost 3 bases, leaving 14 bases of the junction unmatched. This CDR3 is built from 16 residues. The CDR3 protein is CASSLGQVREVGEAFF. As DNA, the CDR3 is TGTGCCAGCAGCTTGGGACAGGTCAGGGAGGTCGGAGAAGCTTTCTTT.

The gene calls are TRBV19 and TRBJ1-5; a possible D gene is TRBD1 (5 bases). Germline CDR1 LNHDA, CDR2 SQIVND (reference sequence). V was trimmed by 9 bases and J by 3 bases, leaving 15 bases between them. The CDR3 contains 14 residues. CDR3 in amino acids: CASTTGTLNQPQHF. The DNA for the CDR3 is TGTGCCAGCACAACCGGGACTCTCAATCAGCCCCAGCATTTT. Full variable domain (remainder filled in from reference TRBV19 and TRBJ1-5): DGGITQSPKYLFRKEGQNVTLSCEQNLNHDAMYWYRQDPGQGLRLIYYSQIVNDFQKGDIAEGYSVSREKKESFPLTVTSAQKNPTAFYLCASTTGTLNQPQHFGDGTRLSIL.

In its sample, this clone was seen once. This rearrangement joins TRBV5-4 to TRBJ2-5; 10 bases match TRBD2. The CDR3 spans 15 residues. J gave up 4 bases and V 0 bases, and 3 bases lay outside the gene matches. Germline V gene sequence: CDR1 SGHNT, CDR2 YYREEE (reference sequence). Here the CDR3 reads CASSLVLAGTETQYF. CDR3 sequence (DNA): TGTGCCAGCAGCTTGGTACTAGCGGGGACAGAGACCCAGTACTTC.

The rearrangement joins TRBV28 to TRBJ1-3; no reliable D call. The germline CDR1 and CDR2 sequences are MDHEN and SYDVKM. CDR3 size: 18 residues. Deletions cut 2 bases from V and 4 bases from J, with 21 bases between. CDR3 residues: CASSLPGGGGLGGNTIYF. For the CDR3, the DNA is TGTGCCAGCAGTTTACCCGGAGGTGGAGGCTTAGGGGGAAACACCATATATTTT.